This entry lists 27 T cell receptor beta chains sequenced from one sample in a study of blood T cell repertoires in COVID-19. The assay was immunoSEQ multiplex PCR, and TCRdb's table has in-frame clones only and misses some. The profile shows roughly 160,000 clones, 80% to 85% of them singletons. Specimen: peripheral blood. The receptors derive from a man in his sixties or seventies with active or convalescent COVID-19.

V gene TRBV24-1 combines with J gene TRBJ1-5; D uncertain. The CDR3 spans 16 residues. In germline, CDR1 is KGHDR, CDR2 SFDVKD. V was cut by 1 base and J by 5 bases, with 14 bases left in between. The CDR3 coding sequence is TGTGCCACCAGTGATTTAAAGGGCGGGATCCATCAGCCCCAGCATTTT. Translating it yields CATSDLKGGIHQPQHF.

This clone came up a few times. This chain connects TRBV11-2 to TRBJ1-5; a possible D gene is TRBD1 (6 bases). Germline V lookup: CDR1 SGHAT, CDR2 FQNNGV. Trimming left V 7 bases short and J 3 bases short, with 13 bases between. This CDR3 contains 14 residues. CDR3 sequence: CASTSGHLNQPQHF. CDR3 DNA sequence: TGTGCCAGCACGTCGGGACACCTCAATCAGCCCCAGCATTTT.

J is TRBJ1-6 and V is TRBV10-3; tentative D call: TRBD1 (5 bases). Per the germline V gene, CDR1 is ENHRY and CDR2 is SYGVKD. CDR3 length: 15 amino acids. Trimming removed 0 bases from V and 9 bases from J, with 12 bases in between. The CDR3 is CAISESGPGISPLHF. Here the CDR3 DNA reads TGTGCCATCAGTGAGTCGGGGCCAGGGATTTCACCCCTCCACTTT.

The V call is TRBV11-2, the J call TRBJ2-7, with TRBD2 as a possible D gene (6 bases). The CDR3 totals 15 residues. Trimming pared 2 bases from V and 6 bases from J, leaving 17 bases between. The V gene's germline CDR1 is SGHAT and CDR2 FQNNGV. CDR3 in amino acids: CASSLYGAAAGEQYF. In nucleotides, the CDR3 is TGTGCCAGCAGCTTATACGGGGCGGCAGCGGGCGAGCAGTACTTC.

This chain connects TRBV5-1 to TRBJ2-1; D perhaps matches TRBD1 (5 bases). Per the germline V gene, CDR1 is SGHRS and CDR2 is YFSETQ. The CDR3 is 14 amino acids. Trimming took off 4 bases at V and 2 bases at J, with 10 bases between the two ends. Here the CDR3 reads CASSQGSPYNEQFF. CDR3 coding DNA: TGCGCCAGCAGCCAGGGAAGCCCCTACAATGAGCAGTTCTTC.

This chain uses TRBV5-1 with TRBJ2-1; 9 positions match TRBD2. The CDR3 contains 14 residues. V shed 4 bases, J shed 7 bases, and the junction held 6 bases outside the gene matches. The germline CDR1 and CDR2 sequences are SGHRS and YFSETQ. The CDR3 coding sequence is TGCGCCAGCAGCCCCCCGACTAGCGGTAATGAGCAGTTCTTC. Protein sequence: CASSPPTSGNEQFF.

A remark on this clone: The same CDR3 arises from other DNA sequences in this sample as well. The CDR3 coding sequence is TGTGCCAGCAGTTCCACACTGGCAGGGATGTATGGCTACACCTTC. This gives the protein CASSSTLAGMYGYTF. The V call is TRBV6-2 or TRBV6-3, the J call TRBJ1-2; tentatively, D is TRBD1 (5 bases). CDR1 and CDR2 (germline): MNHEY, SVGEGT. V lost 4 bases, J lost 5 bases, and 17 bases lay in between. The CDR3 sequence is 15 residues long.

This clone occurred a few times. This chain joins TRBV5-4 and TRBJ2-2, with 11 bases aligning to TRBD2. The CDR3 sequence is 16 residues long. The trim removed 4 bases at V and 5 bases at J, leaving 7 bases unmatched. The V gene's germline CDR1 is SGHNT and CDR2 YYREEE (reference sequence). The CDR3 coding sequence is TGTGCCAGCAGCGGAGGACTAGCGGGCGCAACCGGGGAGCTGTTTTTT. The encoded protein is CASSGGLAGATGELFF.

The chain employs TRBV27 and TRBJ1-3; 7 bases match TRBD1. Germline values: CDR1 MNHEY, CDR2 SMNVEV (reference sequence). This CDR3 contains 16 residues. Trimming cost V 6 bases and J 4 bases; bases outside gene matches: 12. The CDR3 DNA is TGTGCCAGCAGAAGCCTTGACAGGGTGACAGGAAACACCATATATTTT. Its protein product is CASRSLDRVTGNTIYF.

The V and J genes are TRBV6-6 and TRBJ2-7; 10 bases are a match to TRBD1. This CDR3 contains 14 residues. Germline V gene data show CDR1 as MNHNY and CDR2 as SVGAGI (reference sequence). The V segment lost 5 bases and the J segment 3 bases; nucleotides outside the gene matches: 4. The CDR3 loop reads CASSNGQGVYEQYF. In nucleotides, the CDR3 is TGTGCCAGCAGTAATGGACAGGGGGTCTACGAGCAGTACTTC.

The rearrangement joins TRBV9 to TRBJ2-7; D remains unclear. The CDR3 has 16 residues. Germline-derived CDR1 and CDR2 are SGDLS and YYNGEE. V was trimmed by 4 bases and J by 3 bases, leaving 20 bases between them. The CDR3 bases are TGTGCCAGCAGCCCTCGAGTGACTGGAGACCTCTACGAGCAGTACTTC. Translated: CASSPRVTGDLYEQYF.

The rearrangement uses TRBV11-2 and TRBJ2-3, with a tentative D call TRBD1 (6 bases). The CDR3 is 15 amino acids. CDR1 and CDR2 (germline): SGHAT, FQNNGV. Trimming removed 7 bases from V and 3 bases from J, with 17 bases in between. The CDR3 sequence: CASTRGQPRTDTQYF. CDR3 nucleotide sequence: TGTGCCAGCACCCGAGGACAGCCCCGGACAGATACGCAGTATTTT.

This rearrangement joins TRBV3-1 (or the pseudogene TRBV3-2) to TRBJ2-2; 9 bases map to TRBD2. This CDR3 has 17 amino acids. Germline CDR1 reads LGHDT; CDR2 reads YNNKEL (reference sequence). V lost 0 bases to trimming and J lost 4 bases; unmatched junction nucleotides: 6. CDR3 in amino acids: CASSQDDLAGITGELFF. In DNA form, the CDR3 reads TGTGCCAGCAGCCAAGATGATCTAGCGGGAATCACCGGGGAGCTGTTTTTT.

The chain uses TRBV21-1 and TRBJ2-3; the table gives TRBD2 as D, unverified against the DNA. TRBV21-1 is a documented pseudogene. The CDR3 has 14 residues. Written as DNA, the CDR3 is TGTGCCAGCAGCAAAGCGGGGAGGGCAGATACGCAGTATTTT. Translating gives CASSKAGRADTQYF.

CDR3 loop: CASSVQTGDGYTF. CDR3 nucleotides: TGTGCCAGCAGCGTACAAACAGGGGATGGCTACACCTTC. V is TRBV9 and J is TRBJ1-2; TRBD1 matches at 7 bases. V shed 1 base and J 6 bases; nucleotides not matched to a gene: 3. The CDR3 consists of 13 residues. Germline-derived CDR1 and CDR2 are SGDLS and YYNGEE.

The J gene is TRBJ1-1, the V gene TRBV11-2; D perhaps matches TRBD1 (6 bases). The germline V gene has CDR1 SGHAT and CDR2 FQNNGV. The CDR3 has 14 residues. V lost 3 bases to trimming and J lost 2 bases, with 10 bases between them. CDR3 region: CASSFGGLNTEAFF. CDR3 nucleotide sequence: TGTGCCAGCAGCTTCGGGGGGCTCAACACTGAAGCTTTCTTT.

This clone occurred once. CDR3 nucleotide sequence: TGTGCCAGCCCGCTCACCGGGACAGGGAACACCGGGGAGCTGTTTTTT. It translates to CASPLTGTGNTGELFF. The J gene is TRBJ2-2, the V gene TRBV18; TRBD1 agrees at 8 bases. The trim removed 8 bases at V and 1 base at J, leaving 9 bases unmatched. From germline, CDR1 is KGHSH and CDR2 LQKENI. This CDR3 region has 16 residues.

The rearrangement joins TRBV10-3 to TRBJ1-1; D is ambiguous. Germline V lookup: CDR1 ENHRY, CDR2 SYGVKD. This CDR3 has 13 residues. V lost 3 bases to trimming and J lost 5 bases, with 10 bases between them. CDR3 residues: CAISDVEVTEAFF. The CDR3 DNA follows: TGTGCCATCAGTGATGTCGAGGTGACTGAAGCTTTCTTT.

This chain links TRBV11-2 with TRBJ2-2; 8 bases align to TRBD2. V lost 5 bases and J lost 5; bases outside the gene matches: 7. In germline, CDR1 is SGHAT, CDR2 FQNNGV. This CDR3 contains 15 residues. The CDR3 sequence: CASSPHRGGTGELFF. The CDR3 coding sequence is TGTGCCAGCAGCCCCCACCGGGGGGGAACCGGGGAGCTGTTTTTT. The whole variable domain, remainder taken from reference TRBV11-2 and TRBJ2-2, is EAGVAQSPRYKIIEKRQSVAFWCNPISGHATLYWYQQILGQGPKLLIQFQNNGVVDDSQLPKDRFSAERLKGVDSTLKIQPAKLEDSAVYLCASSPHRGGTGELFFGEGSRLTVL.

J is TRBJ2-2 and V is TRBV5-8, with 10 bases lining up with TRBD1. V lost 5 bases to trimming and J lost 5 bases; unmatched junction nucleotides: 6. Germline V gives CDR1 SGHTS, CDR2 YDEGEE. CDR3 length equals 15 residues. In DNA form, the CDR3 reads TGTGCCAGCAGTGATGGACAGGGGGGGACCGGGGAGCTGTTTTTT. Its translation is CASSDGQGGTGELFF.

In this sample, this clone turned up once. Here the CDR3 reads CASVRGVGNYGYTF. DNA for the CDR3: TGTGCCAGCGTTCGGGGAGTAGGCAACTATGGCTACACCTTC. The chain recombines TRBV11-2 with TRBJ1-2; no definite D call. Trimming left V 8 bases short and J 2 bases short, with 15 bases between. CDR1 is SGHAT, CDR2 FQNNGV, per germline. CDR3 length: 14 residues. Filled out from reference TRBV11-2 and TRBJ1-2, the complete variable domain reads EAGVAQSPRYKIIEKRQSVAFWCNPISGHATLYWYQQILGQGPKLLIQFQNNGVVDDSQLPKDRFSAERLKGVDSTLKIQPAKLEDSAVYLCASVRGVGNYGYTFGSGTRLTVV.

The genes are TRBV6-1 and TRBJ1-2, with no clear D. Per the germline V gene, CDR1 is MNHNS and CDR2 is SASEGT. CDR3 length: 14 residues. The ends were cut back, 2 bases at V and 5 bases at J, with 12 bases in the middle. DNA of the CDR3: TGTGCCAGCAGTGAACAAGGAGGCCGATATGGCTACACCTTC. Amino acid sequence: CASSEQGGRYGYTF.

V gene TRBV9 combines with J gene TRBJ2-7; TRBD2 is a possible D gene (5 bases). V lost 3 bases to trimming and J lost 2 bases, with 12 bases between them. Looked up from germline, CDR1 is SGDLS and CDR2 is YYNGEE. The CDR3 sequence is 14 residues long. CDR3 amino acids: CASSENWETYEQYF. The CDR3 DNA follows: TGTGCCAGCAGCGAGAACTGGGAGACCTACGAGCAGTACTTC.

The V call is TRBV6-5, the J call TRBJ1-3, with no clear D. Germline lookup yields CDR1 MNHEY and CDR2 SVGAGI. Trimming took off 2 bases at V and 1 base at J, with 9 bases between the two ends. The CDR3 totals 15 residues. The CDR3 reads CASSYDGESGNTIYF. The CDR3 DNA sequence: TGTGCCAGCAGTTACGACGGGGAATCTGGAAACACCATATATTTT.

This clone was seen a single time. In DNA, the CDR3 is TGTGCCAGCAGTGCCCGGGACAGGGGTGCCGGGGAGCTGTTTTTT. The encoded protein is CASSARDRGAGELFF. The V gene is TRBV28, the J gene TRBJ2-2; 10 nucleotides align to TRBD1. Per germline, CDR1 MDHEN and CDR2 SYDVKM. The CDR3 runs to 15 residues. V dropped 5 bases and J dropped 6; count of bases not matched to a gene: 6.

The V and J genes are TRBV6-2 or TRBV6-3 and TRBJ1-1; D gene uncertain. The CDR3 runs 14 residues. Germline lookup yields CDR1 MNHEY and CDR2 SVGEGT. The V gene lost 5 bases and the J gene lost 5 bases, with 15 bases spanning the gap. CDR3: CASSTLVGGTEAFF. In DNA, the CDR3 is TGTGCCAGCAGTACCTTAGTCGGTGGTACTGAAGCTTTCTTT.

This rearrangement joins TRBV27 to TRBJ1-2, with no clear D. Germline V gene sequence: CDR1 MNHEY, CDR2 SMNVEV (reference sequence). V shed 5 bases and J shed 4 bases, with 11 bases lying between them. The CDR3 has 13 residues. The CDR3 loop is CASSDSRLYGYTF. CDR3 nucleotide sequence: TGTGCCAGCAGTGACTCGAGGCTCTATGGCTACACCTTC.